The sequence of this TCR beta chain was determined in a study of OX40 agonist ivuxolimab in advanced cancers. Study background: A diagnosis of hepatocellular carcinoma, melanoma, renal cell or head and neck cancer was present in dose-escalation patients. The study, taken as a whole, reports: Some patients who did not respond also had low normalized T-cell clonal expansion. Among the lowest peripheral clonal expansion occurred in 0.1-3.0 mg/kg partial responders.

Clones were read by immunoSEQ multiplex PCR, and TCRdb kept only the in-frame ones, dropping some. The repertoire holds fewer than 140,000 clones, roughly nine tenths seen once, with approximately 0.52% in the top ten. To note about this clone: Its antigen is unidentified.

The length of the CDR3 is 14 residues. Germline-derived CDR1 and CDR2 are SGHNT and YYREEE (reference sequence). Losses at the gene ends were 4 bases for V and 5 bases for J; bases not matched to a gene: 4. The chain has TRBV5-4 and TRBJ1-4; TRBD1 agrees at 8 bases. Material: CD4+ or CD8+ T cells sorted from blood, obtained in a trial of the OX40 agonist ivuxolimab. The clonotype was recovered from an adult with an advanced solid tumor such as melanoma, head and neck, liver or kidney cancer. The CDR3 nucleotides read TGTGCCAGCAGCCTAGACAGGGGAAATGAAAAACTGTTTTTT. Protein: CASSLDRGNEKLFF.